Listed below are T cell receptor beta chains from one sample, sequenced in a study of cytomegalovirus exposure and HLA in healthy donors. Sequencing used immunoSEQ multiplex PCR; TCRdb keeps in-frame clones, though not all of them. The data contain 120,000 or so clones, less than 85% of them seen just once; the ten biggest clones take up 1.2%. Sequenced material: PBMCs. These receptors came from a female donor in good health and CMV-seronegative. Each CDR3 is given without its conserved first and last residue. A D gene is named only where the DNA matches it firmly.

j_call v_call d_call cdr3_aa
TRBJ2-3 TRBV20-1 NA SATVTDTQY
NA TRBV30 NA AWSVLFQGTQY
TRBJ2-2 TRBV27 TRBD2 ASSYSGGLTGELF
TRBJ2-3 TRBV9 NA ASSEIAAGTDTQY
TRBJ2-7 TRBV28 NA ASSLAAGGSYEQY
TRBJ1-2 TRBV4-1 TRBD1 ASSQTGTGFGYT
TRBJ1-5 TRBV6-1 NA ASSEAKQVANQPQH
TRBJ1-1 TRBV10-3 NA AISDSRDMNTEAF
TRBJ2-6 TRBV30 NA AWSEGTGANVLT
TRBJ2-7 TRBV4-1 TRBD1 ASSQPGQASEYEQY
TRBJ1-5 TRBV30 NA AWKPGHGATLPQH
TRBJ1-1 TRBV7-9 TRBD1 SSSLGQGERNTEAF